This T cell receptor beta chain stems from a study of cytomegalovirus exposure and HLA in healthy donors. Sequenced by immunoSEQ multiplex PCR; TCRdb stores in-frame clones only, minus some. The data contain approximately 220,000 clones, under 95% of them singletons. The clonotype originates from a woman aged 18-29 years in good health and CMV-seronegative. The sample taken for sequencing was PBMCs.

CDR3 sequence reads: CASLRRLRRGYTF. CDR3 coding DNA: TGTGCCAGTCTTCGTAGGCTGCGGCGTGGCTACACCTTC. J is TRBJ1-2 and V is TRBV6-6; no reliable D call. V gave up 9 bases and J gave up 7 bases, with 18 bases separating them. The CDR3 totals 13 residues. From germline, CDR1 is MNHNY and CDR2 SVGAGI (reference sequence).